This TCR beta chain was identified in a study of cytomegalovirus exposure and HLA in healthy donors. Study-level background: Later, an analysis reported that the 110 or so validation repertoires had used the same platform as the approximately 660 first-cohort repertoires. Points from the study as a whole: Associated with cytomegalovirus, according to the listing, were around 160 TCR beta chains.

Data came from immunoSEQ multiplex PCR; TCRdb stores just in-frame clones and leaves some out. Found here are roughly 180,000 clones, more than 75% of them singletons; the top ten hold 6% to 8%. With respect to this clone: Its antigen is still unknown.

The CDR3 length is 17 residues. The germline V gene has CDR1 MNHEY and CDR2 SMNVEV (reference sequence). The V segment lost 7 bases and the J segment 0 bases; nucleotides outside the gene matches: 10. V usage is TRBV27 and J usage is TRBJ2-1; TRBD1 agrees at 9 bases. The sequence was obtained from a man between 25 and 39 years old in good health and CMV-seropositive. The source material was PBMCs. The CDR3 coding sequence is TGTGCCAGCACGCACAGGGGGCGTTTGACCTCCTACAATGAGCAGTTCTTC. Protein product: CASTHRGRLTSYNEQFF.